This T cell receptor beta chain was captured by sequencing in a study of identical twins. The V end was cut by 2 bases, the J end by 6 bases, with 10 bases between. The CDR3 runs 13 residues. CDR1 MGHRA and CDR2 YSYEKL come from the germline V gene. Findings of the study overall: Compared with unrelated sharing, twin-shared out-of-frame alpha sequences had more low-probability sequences. Modeled out-of-frame TCR alpha sharing in monozygotic twins fell below observed levels.

This clonotype was observed a few times. Its antigen is currently unknown. TCRdb passed the 5' RACE reads through MiXCR, listing each CDR3 protein once. Of around 1.7 million distinct CDR3 sequences listed, about 32% are singletons. Healthy Caucasians were all of the donors. This clonotype was obtained from a newborn girl in good health. The material sequenced was cord blood. This chain links TRBV4-1 with TRBJ2-5, with D possibly matching TRBD2 (5 bases). CDR3 sequence reads: CASSQPLEKTQYF. In DNA form, the CDR3 reads TGCGCCAGCAGCCAACCACTAGAGAAGACCCAGTACTTC.